The entry below gives a single TCR beta chain sequence along with its context. What it binds is unknown. The sample is drawn from a study of T cell repertoires in cytomegalovirus infection. About the study: Matching HLA type and CMV infection were both indicated by public TCR beta signatures. Findings and caveats of the study: Accumulated public TCR beta family frequency recognized individuals carrying CMV together with the relevant HLA. HLA-C-restricted CMV clonotypes gave the most frequent clonotype in two of eight donors.

TCRdb analysed the reads with MiXCR anew, one entry per CDR3 protein. The sample has fewer than 1,000,000 distinct CDR3 sequences; roughly 31% are singletons. From germline, CDR1 is PRHDT and CDR2 FYEKMQ (reference sequence). V was trimmed by 5 bases and J by 3 bases, leaving 10 bases between them. The CDR3 length is 14 residues. The sample here was cultured CD8+ T cells from PBMCs, taken from culture after CMV antigen stimulation. The chain recombines TRBV13 with TRBJ2-2; D gene unclear. The sequence derives from a human donor in good health (CMV status not recorded). Some clones in this sample may be carry-over from other donors' samples. CDR3 nucleotide sequence: TGTGCCAGCAGCGACGGAACCTACACCGGGGAGCTGTTTTTT. It codes for CASSDGTYTGELFF.